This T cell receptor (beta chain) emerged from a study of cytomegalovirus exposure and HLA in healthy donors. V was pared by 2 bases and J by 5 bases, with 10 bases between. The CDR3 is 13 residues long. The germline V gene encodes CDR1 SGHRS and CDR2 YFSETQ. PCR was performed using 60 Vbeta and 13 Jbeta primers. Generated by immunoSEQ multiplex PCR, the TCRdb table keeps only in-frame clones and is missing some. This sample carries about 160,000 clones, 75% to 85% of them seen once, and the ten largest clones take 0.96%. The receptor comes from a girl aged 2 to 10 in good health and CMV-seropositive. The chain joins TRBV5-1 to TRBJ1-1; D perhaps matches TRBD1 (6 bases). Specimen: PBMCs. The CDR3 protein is CASSLGGITEAFF. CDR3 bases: TGCGCCAGCAGCTTAGGGGGAATTACTGAAGCTTTCTTT.